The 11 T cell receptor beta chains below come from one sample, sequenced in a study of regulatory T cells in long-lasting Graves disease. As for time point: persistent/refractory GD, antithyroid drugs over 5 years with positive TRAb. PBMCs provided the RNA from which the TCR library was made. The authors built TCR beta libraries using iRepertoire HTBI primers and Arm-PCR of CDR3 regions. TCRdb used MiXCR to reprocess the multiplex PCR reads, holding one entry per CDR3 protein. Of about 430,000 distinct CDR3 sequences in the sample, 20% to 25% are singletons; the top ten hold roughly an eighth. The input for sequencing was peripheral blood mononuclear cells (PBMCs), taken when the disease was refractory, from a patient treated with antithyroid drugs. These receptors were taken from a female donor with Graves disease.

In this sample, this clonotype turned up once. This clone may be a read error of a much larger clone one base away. CDR3 DNA: TGCAGTGCTACCCTTAATGGGCGGGAGAGCTACGAGCAGTTCTTC. Translated: CSATLNGRESYEQFF. The chain recombines TRBV20-1 with TRBJ2-1, with 7 bases lining up with TRBD2. The CDR3 runs 15 residues. V shed 4 bases, J shed 10 bases, and the junction held 16 bases outside the gene matches. Germline loops: CDR1 DFQATT, CDR2 SNEGSKA (reference sequence).

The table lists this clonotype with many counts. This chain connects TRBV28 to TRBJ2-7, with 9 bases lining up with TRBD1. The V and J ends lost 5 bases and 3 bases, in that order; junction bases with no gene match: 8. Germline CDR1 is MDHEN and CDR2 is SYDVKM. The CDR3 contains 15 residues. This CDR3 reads CASSPGDRDYYEQYF. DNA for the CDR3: TGTGCCAGCAGTCCCGGGGACAGGGATTACTACGAGCAGTACTTC.

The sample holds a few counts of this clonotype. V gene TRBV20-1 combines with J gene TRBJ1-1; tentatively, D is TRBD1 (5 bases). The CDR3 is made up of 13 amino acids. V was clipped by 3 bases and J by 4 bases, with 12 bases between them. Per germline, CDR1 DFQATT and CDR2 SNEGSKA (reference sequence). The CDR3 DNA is TGCAGTGCTAGTCCGGGGGGGGTCACTGAAGCTTTCTTT. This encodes CSASPGGVTEAFF.

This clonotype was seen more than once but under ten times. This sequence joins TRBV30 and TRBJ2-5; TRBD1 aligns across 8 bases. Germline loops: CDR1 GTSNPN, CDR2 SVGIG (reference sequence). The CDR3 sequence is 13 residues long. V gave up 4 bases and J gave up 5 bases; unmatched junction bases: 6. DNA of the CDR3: TGTGCCTGGACCCCGACAGGGGACGAGACCCAGTACTTC. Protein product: CAWTPTGDETQYF.

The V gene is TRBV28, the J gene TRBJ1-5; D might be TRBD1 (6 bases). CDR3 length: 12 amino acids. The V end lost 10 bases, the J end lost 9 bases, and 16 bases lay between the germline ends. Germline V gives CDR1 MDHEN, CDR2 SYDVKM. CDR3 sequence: CATTDRRGPQHF. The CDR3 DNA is TGTGCCACCACCGACAGGCGGGGGCCCCAGCATTTT.

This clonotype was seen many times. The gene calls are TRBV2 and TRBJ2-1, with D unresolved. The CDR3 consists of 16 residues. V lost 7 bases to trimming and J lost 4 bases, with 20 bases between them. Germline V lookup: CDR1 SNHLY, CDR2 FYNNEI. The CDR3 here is CASTLRGRAGYNEQFF. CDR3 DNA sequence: TGTGCCAGCACCCTTCGTGGTAGGGCCGGGTACAATGAGCAGTTCTTC. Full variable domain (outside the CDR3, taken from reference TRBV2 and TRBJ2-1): EPEVTQTPSHQVTQMGQEVILRCVPISNHLYFYWYRQILGQKVEFLVSFYNNEISEKSEIFDDQFSVERPDGSNFTLKIRSTKLEDSAMYFCASTLRGRAGYNEQFFGPGTRLTVL.

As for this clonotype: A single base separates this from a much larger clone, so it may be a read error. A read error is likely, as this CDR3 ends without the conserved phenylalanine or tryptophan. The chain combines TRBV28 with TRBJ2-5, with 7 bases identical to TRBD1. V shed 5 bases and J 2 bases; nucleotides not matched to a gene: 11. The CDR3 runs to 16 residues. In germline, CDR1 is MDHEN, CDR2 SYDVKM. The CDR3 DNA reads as TGTGCCAGCAGTCTGAGACAGGGAGTCTCGCAAGAGACCCAGTACCTC. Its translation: CASSLRQGVSQETQYL.

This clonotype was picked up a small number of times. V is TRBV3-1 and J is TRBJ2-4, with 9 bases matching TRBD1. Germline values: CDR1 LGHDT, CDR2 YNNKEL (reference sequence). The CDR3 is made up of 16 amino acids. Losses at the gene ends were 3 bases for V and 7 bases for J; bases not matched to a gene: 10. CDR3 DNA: TGTGCCAGCAGCCAGGGGTACAGGGGGCAGAGGAACATTCAGTACTTC. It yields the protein CASSQGYRGQRNIQYF. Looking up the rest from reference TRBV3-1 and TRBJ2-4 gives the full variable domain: DTAVSQTPKYLVTQMGNDKSIKCEQNLGHDTMYWYKQDSKKFLKIMFSYNNKELIINETVPNRFSPKSPDKAHLNLHINSLELGDSAVYFCASSQGYRGQRNIQYFGAGTRLSVL.

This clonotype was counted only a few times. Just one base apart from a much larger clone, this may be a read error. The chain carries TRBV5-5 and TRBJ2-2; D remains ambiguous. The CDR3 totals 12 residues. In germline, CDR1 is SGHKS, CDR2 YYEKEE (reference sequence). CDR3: CASSRNSGELFF. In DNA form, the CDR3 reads TGTGCCAGCAGCCGGAACTCCGGGGAGCTGTTTTTT.

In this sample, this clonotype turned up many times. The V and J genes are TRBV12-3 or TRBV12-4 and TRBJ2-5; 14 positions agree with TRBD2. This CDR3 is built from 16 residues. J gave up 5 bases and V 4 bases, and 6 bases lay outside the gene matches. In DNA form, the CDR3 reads TGTGCCAGCAGTTCAGGACTAGCGGGAGGATTGGAGACCCAGTACTTC. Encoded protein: CASSSGLAGGLETQYF.

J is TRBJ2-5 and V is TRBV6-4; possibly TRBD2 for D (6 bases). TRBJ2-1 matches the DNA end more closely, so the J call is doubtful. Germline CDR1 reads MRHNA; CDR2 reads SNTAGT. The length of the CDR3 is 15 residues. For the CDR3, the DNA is TGTGCCAGCAGTGACTTCGGCGGGACGGGTGGTGAGCAGTTCTTC. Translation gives CASSDFGGTGGEQFF.